This TCR beta chain was sequenced during a study of shared clonotypes between healthy human individuals. Looking at the study overall: The donor pool was made up of two women and three men aged 18 to 49.

Both CD45RO+ cells and CCR7-negative CD45RA+ TemRA cells were combined to make up CD8 memory. This table comes from immunoSEQ multiplex PCR, and its TCRdb copy is limited to in-frame clones, with some not included. The sample has fewer than 100,000 clones; around two thirds are singletons. General observations from the study: Memory subsets generally showed smaller estimated richness than naive subsets did.

Comments on this clone: What it binds is unknown.

Losses at the gene ends were 2 bases for V and 3 bases for J; bases not matched to a gene: 3. The germline V gene has CDR1 SEHNR and CDR2 FQNEAQ (reference sequence). The CDR3 is 15 residues long. This receptor was obtained from a man aged 30-40 years in good health. The chain carries TRBV7-9 and TRBJ2-7; TRBD1 agrees at 11 bases. Sequenced: memory CD8+ T cells sorted from blood. Subset denoted: CD45RO+ cells pooled with CCR7-negative TemRA cells. The CDR3 bases are TGTGCCAGCAGCTTACGGGACAGGGGGAACTACGAGCAGTACTTC. Its translation: CASSLRDRGNYEQYF. The full variable domain, rest sourced from reference TRBV7-9 and TRBJ2-7, is DTGVSQNPRHKITKRGQNVTFRCDPISEHNRLYWYRQTLGQGPEFLTYFQNEAQLEKSRLLSDRFSAERPKGSFSTLEIQRTEQGDSAMYLCASSLRDRGNYEQYFGPGTRLTVT.